The 3 T cell receptor beta chains below all came from one sample that was sequenced in a study of CD4 T cells in lung cancer (dated by TCRdb to about 2019). Libraries were constructed by the immunoSEQ multiplex PCR assay. TCRdb re-hosts the immuneACCESS table, in-frame sequences only. Its copies lack some clones; in the studies checked, an unresolved V gene accounts for under half of them, and the cause for the rest is not known. Across this sample there are about 10,000 clones, with 50% to 80% seen only once. The biggest ten clones account for 15% to 19% of the sample. Non-adjacent lung tissue was collected from the same resection as far from the malignant lesion as possible, at a distance of at least 3 cm. Sample: normal lung tissue taken away from the tumor. The source is a man between 60 and 75 years old with non-small cell lung cancer.

This chain uses TRBV7-2 with TRBJ1-6, with D unclear. This CDR3 is 15 amino acids long. Trimming took off 1 base at V and 1 base at J, with 5 bases between the two ends. Germline CDR1 SGHTA, CDR2 FQGNSA. CDR3 sequence reads: CASSLGGSYNSPLHF. As DNA, the CDR3 is TGTGCCAGCAGCTTAGGCGGGTCCTATAATTCACCCCTCCACTTT. Complete variable domain (other parts from reference TRBV7-2 and TRBJ1-6): GAGVSQSPSNKVTEKGKDVELRCDPISGHTALYWYRQSLGQGLEFLIYFQGNSAPDKSGLPSDRFSAERTGGSVSTLTIQRTQQEDSAVYLCASSLGGSYNSPLHFGNGTRLTVT.

The chain employs TRBV11-2 and TRBJ1-4, with D unclear. This CDR3 contains 13 residues. The V and J ends lost 5 bases and 17 bases respectively, with 21 bases between them. From germline, CDR1 is SGHAT and CDR2 FQNNGV. CDR3 nucleotide sequence: TGTGCCAGCAGCCCAACGGGGAGCGGCGGGCCATTTTTT. Amino acid sequence: CASSPTGSGGPFF. Together with reference TRBV11-2 and TRBJ1-4, the CDR3 gives the full variable domain: EAGVAQSPRYKIIEKRQSVAFWCNPISGHATLYWYQQILGQGPKLLIQFQNNGVVDDSQLPKDRFSAERLKGVDSTLKIQPAKLEDSAVYLCASSPTGSGGPFFGSGTQLSVL.

The chain carries TRBV5-1 and TRBJ2-5; D remains ambiguous. Germline V CDR1 and CDR2: SGHRS, YFSETQ. The CDR3 contains 12 residues. V dropped 4 bases and J dropped 4 bases, with 8 bases sitting between them. For the CDR3, the DNA is TGCGCCAGCAGCCGGGTCGGAGAGACCCAGTACTTC. Translation: CASSRVGETQYF.